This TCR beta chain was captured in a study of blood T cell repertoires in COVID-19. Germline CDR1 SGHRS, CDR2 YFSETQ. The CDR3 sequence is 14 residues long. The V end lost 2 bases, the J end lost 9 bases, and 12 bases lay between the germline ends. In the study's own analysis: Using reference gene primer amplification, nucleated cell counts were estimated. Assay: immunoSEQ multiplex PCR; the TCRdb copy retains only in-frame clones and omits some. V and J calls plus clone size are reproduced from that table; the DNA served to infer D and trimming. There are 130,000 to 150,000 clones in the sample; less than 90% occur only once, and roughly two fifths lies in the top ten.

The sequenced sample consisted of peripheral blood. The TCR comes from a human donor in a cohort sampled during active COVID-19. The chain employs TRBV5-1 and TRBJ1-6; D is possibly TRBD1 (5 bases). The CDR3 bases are TGCGCCAGCAGCTTTCGCGGGGACGCTTCACCCCTCCACTTT. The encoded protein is CASSFRGDASPLHF.